Following are 18 T cell receptor beta chains from one sample sequenced in a study of blood T cell repertoires in COVID-19. TCRdb keeps only in-frame clones here, not all; method: immunoSEQ multiplex PCR. The table records around 130,000 clones, roughly 83% of them present only once. Sequencing was carried out using peripheral blood. The source is a woman over 75 with acute or convalescent COVID-19.

The chain employs TRBV16 and TRBJ2-1, with 8 bases lining up with TRBD2. Germline lookup yields CDR1 KGHSY and CDR2 FQNENV. V was clipped by 7 bases and J by 2 bases; unmatched bases: 7. The CDR3 has 15 amino acids. The DNA of the CDR3 is TGTGCCAGCACCCGGTCGGGACTAGCCTACAATGAGCAGTTCTTC. This encodes CASTRSGLAYNEQFF.

V is TRBV11-2 and J is TRBJ1-1; D is uncertain. Trimming removed 1 base at V and 4 bases at J, with 10 bases between. Looked up from germline, CDR1 is SGHAT and CDR2 is FQNNGV. This CDR3 comprises 14 residues. The DNA of the CDR3 is TGTGCCAGCAGCTTAGGGCAGGCTCTCACTGAAGCTTTCTTT. This codes for CASSLGQALTEAFF.

V is TRBV20-1 and J is TRBJ1-1, with 10 bases identical to TRBD1. CDR1 and CDR2 (germline): DFQATT, SNEGSKA (reference sequence). J lost 5 bases, V lost 3 bases, and 6 bases had no gene match. The CDR3 spans 14 residues. This chain's CDR3 is CSASQGQGKTEAFF. The CDR3 DNA follows: TGCAGTGCTAGTCAGGGACAGGGGAAAACTGAAGCTTTCTTT.

In this sample, this clone turned up many times. The rearrangement joins TRBV3-1 (or the pseudogene TRBV3-2) to TRBJ2-1, with 16 bases identical to TRBD2. This CDR3 comprises 16 residues. J lost 9 bases, V lost 0 bases, and 2 bases had no gene match. From germline, CDR1 is LGHDT and CDR2 YNNKEL (reference sequence). CDR3 sequence: CASSQEGTSGRAEQFF. In DNA, the CDR3 is TGTGCCAGCAGCCAAGAGGGGACTAGCGGGAGGGCTGAGCAGTTCTTC.

The V gene is TRBV7-8, the J gene TRBJ1-2; no firm D call. This CDR3 is built from 16 residues. CDR1 is SGHVS, CDR2 FQNEAQ, per germline. V lost 1 base and J 0 bases, leaving 12 bases between the germline ends. The CDR3 reads CASSLGRRKPNYGYTF. The CDR3, as DNA: TGTGCCAGCAGCTTAGGCCGGCGGAAACCTAACTATGGCTACACCTTC. The complete variable domain, with remaining parts taken from reference TRBV7-8 and TRBJ1-2, reads GAGVSQSPRYKVAKRGQDVALRCDPISGHVSLFWYQQALGQGPEFLTYFQNEAQLDKSGLPSDRFFAERPEGSVSTLKIQRTQQEDSAVYLCASSLGRRKPNYGYTFGSGTRLTVV.

This clone was detected a few times. V is TRBV5-5 and J is TRBJ1-5; D uncertain. V was cut by 4 bases and J by 0 bases, with 5 bases left in between. In germline, CDR1 is SGHKS, CDR2 YYEKEE (reference sequence). There are 13 residues in the CDR3. DNA for the CDR3: TGTGCCAGCAGCCTGTATAGCAATCAGCCCCAGCATTTT. Protein product: CASSLYSNQPQHF.

The J gene is TRBJ1-3, the V gene TRBV5-6; a weak D match, TRBD1 (6 bases). CDR1 is SGHDT and CDR2 is YYEEEE in the germline V gene. The V and J ends lost 2 bases and 0 bases respectively, with 9 bases between them. This CDR3 comprises 15 residues. The CDR3 reads CASSFGDNSGNTIYF. The CDR3 bases are TGTGCCAGCAGCTTCGGGGACAACTCTGGAAACACCATATATTTT. Combining the CDR3 with reference TRBV5-6 and TRBJ1-3 gives the whole variable domain DAGVTQSPTHLIKTRGQQVTLRCSPKSGHDTVSWYQQALGQGPQFIFQYYEEEERQRGNFPDRFSGHQFPNYSSELNVNALLLGDSALYLCASSFGDNSGNTIYFGEGSWLTVV.

This clone has just a few counts. This chain connects TRBV29-1 to TRBJ2-7; tentative D call: TRBD1 (5 bases). CDR1 and CDR2 (germline): SQVTM, ANQGSEA. V lost 4 bases, J lost 2 bases, and 6 bases lay in between. This CDR3 spans 11 amino acids. CDR3 coding DNA: TGCAGCGTTGGACAGACCTACGAGCAGTACTTC. Protein product: CSVGQTYEQYF.

The chain couples TRBV11-2 to TRBJ2-7; D gene ambiguous. This CDR3 has 17 amino acids. The V gene lost 4 bases and the J gene lost 0 bases, with 19 bases spanning the gap. The germline gives CDR1 SGHAT, CDR2 FQNNGV. This chain's CDR3 is CASSSVGGRSSSYEQYF. CDR3 in DNA: TGTGCCAGCAGCTCGGTGGGTGGGCGTTCAAGCTCCTACGAGCAGTACTTC.

The genes are TRBV5-5 and TRBJ2-7, with 9 bases lining up with TRBD2. V lost 0 bases to trimming and J lost 0 bases; unmatched junction nucleotides: 4. The CDR3 contains 16 residues. The germline V gene encodes CDR1 SGHKS and CDR2 YYEKEE (reference sequence). The CDR3 DNA reads TGTGCCAGCAGCTTGGGACTAGCGGTCGTCTCCTACGAGCAGTACTTC. Translated, it gives CASSLGLAVVSYEQYF.

V gene TRBV5-1 combines with J gene TRBJ1-3; 8 nucleotides agree with TRBD1. The germline V gene encodes CDR1 SGHRS and CDR2 YFSETQ. V was pared by 3 bases and J by 4 bases, with 6 bases of the junction left unmatched. The CDR3 contains 15 residues. The CDR3 loop reads CASSSGTGDGNTIYF. CDR3 DNA: TGCGCCAGCAGCTCCGGGACAGGAGACGGAAACACCATATATTTT.

Only a few counts were recorded for this clone. The chain employs TRBV19 and TRBJ2-3; D is unresolved. This CDR3 has 14 amino acids. Germline loops: CDR1 LNHDA, CDR2 SQIVND (reference sequence). Trimming stripped 5 bases from V and 0 bases from J, with 9 bases between. This CDR3 is CASSFSSSTDTQYF. DNA of the CDR3: TGTGCCAGTAGTTTCTCTTCTAGCACAGATACGCAGTATTTT.

This clone has more than one count but fewer than ten. This sequence joins TRBV19 and TRBJ1-1, with D unresolved. Looked up from germline, CDR1 is LNHDA and CDR2 is SQIVND (reference sequence). The CDR3 runs to 16 residues. The V end lost 3 bases, the J end lost 0 bases, and 14 bases lay between the germline ends. The CDR3 region is CASSIPRSQMNTEAFF. The CDR3, as DNA: TGTGCCAGTAGTATCCCACGTTCCCAGATGAACACTGAAGCTTTCTTT.

This rearrangement joins TRBV2 to TRBJ2-1; weak D call: TRBD2 (6 bases). This CDR3 region has 17 residues. Trimming shortened V by 7 bases and J by 0 bases, and 19 bases separated the two germline ends. CDR1 is SNHLY, CDR2 FYNNEI, per germline. The chain's CDR3 is CASTPRQRAVSYNEQFF. The DNA for the CDR3 is TGTGCCAGCACCCCGCGCCAGCGGGCCGTCTCCTACAATGAGCAGTTCTTC.

The V call is TRBV2, the J call TRBJ1-2, with D maybe TRBD1 (5 bases). CDR3 length: 14 amino acids. Trimming shortened V by 5 bases and J by 5 bases, and 15 bases separated the two germline ends. The germline gives CDR1 SNHLY, CDR2 FYNNEI. The CDR3 nucleotides read TGTGCCAGCAGTATAATACAGGATGCTTATGGCTACACCTTC. Amino acid sequence: CASSIIQDAYGYTF.

V and J are TRBV6-2 or TRBV6-3 and TRBJ1-5; 8 positions match TRBD1. Germline assignment: CDR1 MNHEY and CDR2 SVGEGT. V lost 5 bases, J lost 3 bases, and 6 bases stayed unmatched. There are 15 residues in the CDR3. DNA for the CDR3: TGTGCCAGCAGTGTAGACAGGGGTTCCAATCAGCCCCAGCATTTT. Translated: CASSVDRGSNQPQHF.

This clone is a singleton in its sample. V is TRBV12-5 and J is TRBJ1-5; TRBD1 aligns across 8 bases. Per the germline V gene, CDR1 is LGHNT and CDR2 is FRNRAP. With V trimmed by 9 bases and J by 0 bases, 13 bases remained unmatched. This CDR3 is 17 amino acids long. The CDR3 sequence: CASHSGTGGYSNQPQHF. The CDR3 nucleotides read TGTGCTAGCCATTCCGGGACAGGAGGTTATAGCAATCAGCCCCAGCATTTT.

The chain links TRBV3-1 (or the pseudogene TRBV3-2) to TRBJ1-2; possibly TRBD1 for D (5 bases). The CDR3 covers 14 residues. Germline assignment: CDR1 LGHDT and CDR2 YNNKEL (reference sequence). V was clipped by 4 bases and J by 4 bases, with 13 bases between them. CDR3 bases: TGTGCCAGCAGCCCTGGACGGGGGGGCTATGGCTACACCTTC. This translates into CASSPGRGGYGYTF.